Detailed here is one T cell receptor beta chain. Assay: immunoSEQ multiplex PCR; the TCRdb copy retains only in-frame clones and omits some. The data contain roughly 140,000 clones, 85% to 90% of them singletons. Germline CDR1 LNHDA, CDR2 SQIVND (reference sequence). This CDR3 region has 14 residues. Losses at the gene ends were 5 bases for V and 2 bases for J; bases not matched to a gene: 3. This record comes from a study of blood T cell repertoires in COVID-19. This chain links TRBV19 with TRBJ1-5; the match to TRBD1 covers 7 bases. Sequencing was performed on peripheral blood. The source of this sequence is a human donor in a cohort sampled during active COVID-19. CDR3 sequence (DNA): TGTGCCAGTAGTGTTGACAGGGGCAATCAGCCCCAGCATTTT. This gives the protein CASSVDRGNQPQHF.